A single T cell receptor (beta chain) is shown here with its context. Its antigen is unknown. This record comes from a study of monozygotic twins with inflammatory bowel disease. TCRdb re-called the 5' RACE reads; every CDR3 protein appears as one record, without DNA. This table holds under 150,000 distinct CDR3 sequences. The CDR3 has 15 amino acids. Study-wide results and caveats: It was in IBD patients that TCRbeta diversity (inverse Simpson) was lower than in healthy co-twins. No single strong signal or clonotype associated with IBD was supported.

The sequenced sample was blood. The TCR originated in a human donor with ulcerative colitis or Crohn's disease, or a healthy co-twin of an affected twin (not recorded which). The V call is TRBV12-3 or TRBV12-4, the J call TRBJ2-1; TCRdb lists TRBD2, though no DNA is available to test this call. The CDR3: CASRPTSGGYNEQFF.